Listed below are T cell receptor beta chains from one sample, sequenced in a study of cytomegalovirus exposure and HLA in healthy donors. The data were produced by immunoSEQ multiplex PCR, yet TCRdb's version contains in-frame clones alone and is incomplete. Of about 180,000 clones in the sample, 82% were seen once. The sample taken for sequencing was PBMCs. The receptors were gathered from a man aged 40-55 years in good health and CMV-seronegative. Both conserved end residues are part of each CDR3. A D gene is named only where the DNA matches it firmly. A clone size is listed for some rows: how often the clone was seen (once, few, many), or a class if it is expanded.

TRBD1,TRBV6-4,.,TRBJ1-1,TGTGCCAGCAGTGAAAGGACAGGGAACACTGAAGCTTTCTTT,CASSERTGNTEAFF
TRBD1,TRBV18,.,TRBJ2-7,TGTGCCAGCTCACCACTCAGGGGAACGACAGGGACAGCCTACGAGCAGTACTTC,CASSPLRGTTGTAYEQYF
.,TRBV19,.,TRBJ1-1,TGTGCCAGTACTTGGACGGGAATGAACACTGAAGCTTTCTTT,CASTWTGMNTEAFF
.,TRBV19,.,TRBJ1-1,TGTGCCAGTAGTATCAGGTCGAGCGAAGCTTTCTTT,CASSIRSSEAFF
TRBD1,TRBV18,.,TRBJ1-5,TGTGCCAGCTCACCTACAGGGGGCAATCAGCCCCAGCATTTT,CASSPTGGNQPQHF
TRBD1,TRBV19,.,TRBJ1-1,TGTGCCAGTAGTACCTTGGACAGGTTGAACACTGAAGCTTTCTTT,CASSTLDRLNTEAFF
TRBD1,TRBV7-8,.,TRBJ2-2,TGTGCCAGCAGTCGAGGACAGGGGCTCGTCACCGGGGAGCTGTTTTTT,CASSRGQGLVTGELFF
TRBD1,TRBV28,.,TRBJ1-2,TGTGCCAGCGGAAATCTGCCGGGACAGGGGGTTCTTGGCTACACCTTC,CASGNLPGQGVLGYTF
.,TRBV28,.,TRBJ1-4,TGTGCCAGCAGTTTGACGGGGGCAACTAATGAAAAACTGTTTTTT,CASSLTGATNEKLFF
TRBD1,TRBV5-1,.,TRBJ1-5,TGCGCCAGCAGCGAAGGGACAGGCAATCAGCCCCAGCATTTT,CASSEGTGNQPQHF
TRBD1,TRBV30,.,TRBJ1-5,TGTGCCTGGAGTGTAGTTTCAGGGGGTCAGCCCCAGCATTTT,CAWSVVSGGQPQHF
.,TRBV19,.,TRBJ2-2,TGTGCCAGTAGTAAAGACGGTATCGGGGAGCTGTTTTTT,CASSKDGIGELFF
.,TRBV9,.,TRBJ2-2,TGTGCCAGCAGCGTACTCCCGAACACCGGGGAGCTGTTTTTT,CASSVLPNTGELFF
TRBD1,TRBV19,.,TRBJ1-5,TGTGCCAGTAGCCAAGGGACAGGGGCGGATCAGCCCCAGCATTTT,CASSQGTGADQPQHF
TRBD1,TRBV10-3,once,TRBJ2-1,TGTGCCATCAGTGGACAGGGGACCTACAATGAGCAGTTCTTC,CAISGQGTYNEQFF
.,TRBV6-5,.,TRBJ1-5,TGTGCCAGCAGTGTCGGGCACTCGGGGAGCCAGCATTTT,CASSVGHSGSQHF
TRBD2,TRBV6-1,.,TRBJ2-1,TGTGCCAGCAGTTTAACCGGGACTAGCGGGGGGGCTCAGTTCTTC,CASSLTGTSGGAQFF
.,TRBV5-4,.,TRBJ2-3,TGTGCCAGCAGCTGGGGACATACCACAGATACGCAGTATTTT,CASSWGHTTDTQYF
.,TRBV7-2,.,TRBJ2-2,TGTGCCAGCAGCGTGACAGAGAACACCGGGGAGCTGTTTTTT,CASSVTENTGELFF
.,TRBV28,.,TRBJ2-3,TGTGCCAGCAGGGGGACAGCGGGGGGCACAGATACGCAGTATTTT,CASRGTAGGTDTQYF
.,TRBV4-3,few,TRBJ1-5,TGCGCCAGCAGCCAAGAATTCGCCGGGTTGGGTCAGCCCCAGCATTTT,CASSQEFAGLGQPQHF
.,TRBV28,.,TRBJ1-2,TGTGCCAGCAGTTTAGGGCTTTCTGTCTATGGCTACACCTTC,CASSLGLSVYGYTF
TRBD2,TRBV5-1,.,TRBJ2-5,TGCGCCAGCAGCTCGACTAGCACCCAAGAGACCCAGTACTTC,CASSSTSTQETQYF
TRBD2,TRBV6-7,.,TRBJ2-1,TGTGCCAGCAGTTACTCGAAACCGACTAGCGGGGCCTACAATGAGCAGTTCTTC,CASSYSKPTSGAYNEQFF
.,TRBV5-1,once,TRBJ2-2,TGCGCCAGCAGCTTGCAGGGCCTCAACACCGGGGAGCTGTTTTTT,CASSLQGLNTGELFF
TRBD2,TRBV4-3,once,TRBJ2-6,TGCGCCAGCAGCCAAGCCCGGGGGGGGCTCCACTCTGGGGCCAACGTCCTGACTTTC,CASSQARGGLHSGANVLTF
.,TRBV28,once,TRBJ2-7,TGTGCCAGCAGATCAACAGGGTCCTACGAGCAGTACTTC,CASRSTGSYEQYF
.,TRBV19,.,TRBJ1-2,TGTGCCAGTAGTAGTATGGATGCTTGGGAGGGGGCTAACTATGGCTACACCTTC,CASSSMDAWEGANYGYTF
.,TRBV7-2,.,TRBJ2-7,TGTGCCAGCACCAGGGGCGGGGGCGTATACGAGCAGTACTTC,CASTRGGGVYEQYF
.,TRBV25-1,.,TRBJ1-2,TGTGCCAGCAGTGAACTCCGGCAGGGATCAAACTATGGCTACACCTTC,CASSELRQGSNYGYTF
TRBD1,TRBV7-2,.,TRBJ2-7,TGTGCCAGCAGCTTAGAAACAGGGGGTTACGAGCAGTACTTC,CASSLETGGYEQYF
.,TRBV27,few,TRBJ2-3,TGTGCCAGCAGTGGGCTGCTCACAGATACGCAGTATTTT,CASSGLLTDTQYF
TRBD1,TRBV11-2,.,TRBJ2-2,TGTGCCAGCAGGGTCGGGACAGGGTCGAACACCGGGGAGCTGTTTTTT,CASRVGTGSNTGELFF
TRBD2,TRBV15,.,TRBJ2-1,TGTGCCACCAGCAGAGATTTGACTAGCGGGACCCTCTACAATGAGCAGTTCTTC,CATSRDLTSGTLYNEQFF
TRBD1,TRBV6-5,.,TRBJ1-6,TGTGCCAGCAGTTACGGACAGGTGCAGAATTCACCCCTCCACTTT,CASSYGQVQNSPLHF
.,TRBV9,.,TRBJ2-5,TGTGCCAGCAGCGCCCGACAGGGAGGCTTACAAGAGACCCAGTACTTC,CASSARQGGLQETQYF
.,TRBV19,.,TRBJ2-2,TGTGCCAGCAGAAAAGGGGAACTCGGGACCGGGGAGCTGTTTTTT,CASRKGELGTGELFF